This record covers a single TCR beta chain. The data were obtained in a study of blood T cell repertoires in COVID-19. Study background: The cDNA or gDNA used as material had been derived from T cells, B-cell-depleted T cells, or PBMCs.

The V and J ends lost 6 bases and 3 bases respectively, with 11 bases between them. Germline V gene data show CDR1 as LNHNV and CDR2 as YYDKDF (reference sequence). The CDR3 runs to 13 residues. Repertoires were generated with immunoSEQ multiplex PCR, while TCRdb's copy carries only in-frame clones and drops some. This table holds about 180,000 clones, around 89% found once. V gene TRBV15 combines with J gene TRBJ1-1; the D gene is possibly TRBD1 (5 bases). The receptor comes from a young woman with acute or convalescent COVID-19. The sequenced material came from peripheral blood. This chain's CDR3 is CATRTRADTEAFF. The CDR3, as DNA: TGTGCCACCAGAACCAGGGCGGACACTGAAGCTTTCTTT.